These 22 T cell receptor beta chains share one sample of origin, sequenced in a study of T-cell reconstitution after alpha-beta-depleted transplantation in children. The library targeted TCRbeta and was prepared with unique molecular identifiers. TCRdb reprocessed the PCR reads with MiXCR, giving one entry per CDR3 protein. This table has around 600,000 distinct CDR3 sequences, under 25% appearing once. The sequences come from PBMCs, mostly from graft donor cells, collected 360 days after TCRalphabeta/CD19-depleted stem cell transplant. The receptors originated from a boy in the first two years of life who had a stem cell transplant for acute myeloid leukemia, so the T cells may come from the graft donor.

The rearrangement links TRBV12-3 or TRBV12-4 to TRBJ1-4; 9 positions agree with TRBD1. This CDR3 is built from 16 residues. The ends lost 5 bases at V and 7 bases at J; junction bases unmatched: 11. The CDR3 protein is CASSPYLTDRGEKLFF. CDR3 DNA: TGTGCCAGCAGTCCGTACTTAACGGACAGGGGTGAAAAACTGTTTTTT.

This chain uses TRBV28 with TRBJ1-1; D is possibly TRBD1 (5 bases). Trimming removed 7 bases at V and 0 bases at J, with 15 bases between. Germline CDR1 is MDHEN and CDR2 is SYDVKM. The CDR3 sequence is 15 residues long. Here the CDR3 reads CASNPPGTMNTEAFF. CDR3 DNA sequence: TGTGCCAGCAACCCCCCCGGGACCATGAACACTGAAGCTTTCTTT.

This clonotype was recorded at least ten times. Here the CDR3 DNA reads TGCAGTGCCGCGGCAGGGTCCTACGAGCAGTACGTC. Amino acids: CSAAAGSYEQYV. The V and J genes are TRBV20-1 and TRBJ2-7; D is possibly TRBD1 (5 bases). The germline CDR1 and CDR2 sequences are DFQATT and SNEGSKA (reference sequence). The CDR3 consists of 12 residues. V was trimmed by 6 bases and J by 1 base, leaving 10 bases between them.

The chain links TRBV5-8 to TRBJ2-2; D tentatively reads TRBD1 or TRBD2 (5 bases each). CDR1 is SGHTS, CDR2 YDEGEE, per germline. There are 15 residues in the CDR3. Trimming left V 3 bases short and J 2 bases short, with 11 bases between. CDR3 bases: TGTGCCAGCAGCTCGGGACCGACTAACACCGGGGAGCTGTTTTTT. It translates to CASSSGPTNTGELFF.

The chain has TRBV11-3 and TRBJ2-2; D may be TRBD1 (5 bases). The CDR3 contains 14 residues. Germline V gene data show CDR1 as SGHNT and CDR2 as YENEEA. Trimming shortened V by 2 bases and J by 4 bases, and 8 bases separated the two germline ends. CDR3: CASSLRQTTGELFF. CDR3 in DNA: TGTGCCAGCAGCTTACGACAGACCACCGGGGAGCTGTTTTTT.

CDR3 sequence reads: CASSLSRTAPEAFF. The CDR3 nucleotides are TGTGCCAGCAGCTTATCCCGCACTGCACCCGAAGCTTTCTTT. The chain employs TRBV13 and TRBJ1-1; D not resolved. Trimming cost V 2 bases and J 8 bases, with 15 bases left between them. The germline V gene encodes CDR1 PRHDT and CDR2 FYEKMQ (reference sequence). There are 14 residues in the CDR3.

The chain is built from TRBV6-5 and TRBJ1-1, with D perhaps matching TRBD1 (6 bases). Deletions cut 2 bases from V and 4 bases from J, with 20 bases between. Germline V gene sequence: CDR1 MNHEY, CDR2 SVGAGI. CDR3 length: 17 amino acids. The CDR3 protein is CASSYRTARQGSTEAFF. The CDR3 DNA follows: TGTGCCAGCAGTTACCGAACCGCACGGCAGGGGTCCACTGAAGCTTTCTTT.

This clonotype was found a few times. This chain uses TRBV5-1 with TRBJ2-7, with TRBD1 matching 8 bases. With V trimmed by 2 bases and J by 6 bases, 1 base remained unmatched. There are 12 residues in the CDR3. CDR1 SGHRS and CDR2 YFSETQ come from the germline V gene. CDR3 nucleotides: TGCGCCAGCAGCTTACAGGGGGGCGAGCAGTACGTC. Translating it yields CASSLQGGEQYV.

This clonotype came up many times. The chain carries TRBV12-3 or TRBV12-4 and TRBJ2-1; D gene unclear. There are 14 residues in the CDR3. The V end was cut by 6 bases, the J end by 2 bases, with 11 bases between. The CDR3, as DNA: TGTGCCAGCAGCCTCAGCTCTACCTACAATGAGCAGTTCTTC. Protein product: CASSLSSTYNEQFF.

J is TRBJ2-1 and V is TRBV29-1, with 7 bases aligning to TRBD1. CDR3 length equals 12 residues. CDR1 and CDR2 from the germline V gene are SQVTM and ANQGSEA. The CDR3 sequence: CSGGQAYNEQFF. In nucleotides, the CDR3 is TGCAGTGGTGGACAGGCCTACAATGAGCAGTTCTTC.

This clonotype came up many times. The chain is built from TRBV29-1 and TRBJ2-1; the match to TRBD1 covers 8 bases. The germline V gene encodes CDR1 SQVTM and CDR2 ANQGSEA. V lost 3 bases and J lost 5; bases outside the gene matches: 3. The CDR3 contains 13 residues. DNA for the CDR3: TGCAGCGTTGACAGGGGGCCTAACAATGAGCAGTTCTTC. Translation: CSVDRGPNNEQFF.

This sequence joins TRBV29-1 and TRBJ1-1; D might be TRBD1 (5 bases). The CDR3 sequence is 14 residues long. V dropped 1 base and J dropped 3 bases, with 12 bases sitting between them. The V gene's germline CDR1 is SQVTM and CDR2 ANQGSEA. In nucleotides, the CDR3 is TGCAGCGTTGAAGGGTGGGGCTTGGACACTGAAGCTTTCTTT. Residues: CSVEGWGLDTEAFF.

The table lists this clonotype with many counts. J is TRBJ2-5 and V is TRBV29-1, with D possibly matching TRBD1 (5 bases). Germline CDR1 SQVTM, CDR2 ANQGSEA. Between the trimmed V and J ends, which lost 7 bases and 9 bases, there was a span of 15 bases. The CDR3 contains 11 residues. CDR3 loop: CSARREWAQYF. In DNA, the CDR3 is TGCAGCGCGCGCAGGGAATGGGCCCAGTACTTC.

This clonotype was seen repeatedly, ten times or more. The J gene is TRBJ1-5, the V gene TRBV12-3 or TRBV12-4, with unresolved D. The CDR3 has 16 amino acids. V lost 6 bases and J 11 bases, leaving 26 bases between the germline ends. This chain's CDR3 is CASSPHIGAAHGAQHF. In DNA, the CDR3 is TGTGCCAGCAGCCCCCATATAGGTGCGGCTCACGGGGCCCAGCATTTT.

The J gene is TRBJ2-1, the V gene TRBV12-3 or TRBV12-4, with 13 bases matching TRBD2. V dropped 4 bases and J dropped 7; count of bases not matched to a gene: 7. CDR3 length: 16 residues. CDR3 residues: CASSSVLAGGVNEQFF. The CDR3 DNA reads TGTGCCAGCAGTTCCGTACTAGCGGGGGGGGTGAATGAGCAGTTCTTC.

This clonotype was seen more than once but under ten times. V usage is TRBV20-1 and J usage is TRBJ1-3, with no clear D. Germline V gene sequence: CDR1 DFQATT, CDR2 SNEGSKA (reference sequence). The CDR3 is 16 amino acids. Trimming stripped 6 bases from V and 0 bases from J, with 18 bases between. CDR3 region: CSANSRDGPSGNTIYF. CDR3 coding DNA: TGCAGTGCCAACTCCCGCGACGGACCCTCTGGAAACACCATATATTTT.

Only a few counts were recorded for this clonotype. J is TRBJ2-5 and V is TRBV7-9; D perhaps matches TRBD2 (5 bases). Germline V gene sequence: CDR1 SEHNR, CDR2 FQNEAQ (reference sequence). The length of the CDR3 is 14 residues. V was trimmed by 1 base and J by 5 bases, leaving 11 bases between them. The DNA for the CDR3 is TGTGCCAGCAGCTTAGGGGAGCTATGGGAGACCCAGTACTTC. Protein: CASSLGELWETQYF.

In its sample, this clonotype was seen many times. The J gene is TRBJ2-3, the V gene TRBV3-1, with 8 positions matching TRBD1. The junction had 8 bases not matched to a gene; V was cut back by 1 base and J by 2 bases. The CDR3 has 17 amino acids. Germline-derived CDR1 and CDR2 are LGHDT and YNNKEL (reference sequence). The CDR3 spells CASSQVISGQDTDTQYF. CDR3 DNA: TGTGCCAGCAGCCAAGTCATTTCGGGACAGGACACAGATACGCAGTATTTT.

This clonotype was counted only a few times. The genes are TRBV5-1 and TRBJ2-2, with D unclear. Germline loops: CDR1 SGHRS, CDR2 YFSETQ. This CDR3 is built from 15 residues. With 0 bases removed from V and 5 bases from J, the gap between germline ends came to 11 bases. The CDR3 DNA reads as TGCGCCAGCAGCTTGGATGGAAGTGATACCGGGGAGCTGTTTTTT. This codes for CASSLDGSDTGELFF.

This clonotype appeared a few times. The chain recombines TRBV20-1 with TRBJ2-3; TRBD2 matches at 7 bases. With V trimmed by 4 bases and J by 2 bases, 6 bases remained unmatched. CDR1 is DFQATT, CDR2 SNEGSKA, per germline (reference sequence). The CDR3 contains 14 residues. CDR3 amino acids: CSAKQSGTTDTQYF. The DNA for the CDR3 is TGCAGTGCTAAGCAGAGCGGGACCACAGATACGCAGTATTTT.

In its sample, this clonotype was seen many times. The rearrangement links TRBV28 to TRBJ2-3; TRBD2 is a possible D gene (6 bases). Per the germline V gene, CDR1 is MDHEN and CDR2 is SYDVKM. The length of the CDR3 is 14 residues. The V gene lost 3 bases and the J gene lost 2 bases, with 9 bases spanning the gap. DNA for the CDR3: TGTGCCAGCAGTTTCGGGGGACCCACAGATACGCAGTATTTT. It encodes CASSFGGPTDTQYF.

This clonotype was counted between two and nine times. The V call is TRBV12-3 or TRBV12-4, the J call TRBJ1-3; unclear D gene. CDR3 length equals 14 residues. V was shortened by 10 bases and J by 0 bases, with 13 bases between the two germline ends. CDR3: CAIGLGNSGNTIYF. The CDR3, as DNA: TGTGCCATCGGTCTGGGTAACTCTGGAAACACCATATATTTT.